This T cell receptor beta chain was sequenced in a study of technical replicates of blood from several donors. CDR3 length: 14 amino acids. CDR1 and CDR2 (germline): SGDLS, YYNGEE. Trimming took 0 bases from V and 3 from J, leaving 9 bases between them. Using immunoSEQ multiplex PCR, the repertoire was profiled, and TCRdb retains in-frame clones only, with some absent. The sample lists 65,000 to 85,000 clones; about nine tenths were seen once. The clonotype comes from a human donor in good health. Material: T cells isolated from PBMCs. The J gene is TRBJ1-2, the V gene TRBV9, with TRBD1 as a possible D gene (5 bases). This chain's CDR3 is CASSVATQDYGYTF. In nucleotides, the CDR3 is TGTGCCAGCAGCGTAGCTACACAGGACTATGGCTACACCTTC.